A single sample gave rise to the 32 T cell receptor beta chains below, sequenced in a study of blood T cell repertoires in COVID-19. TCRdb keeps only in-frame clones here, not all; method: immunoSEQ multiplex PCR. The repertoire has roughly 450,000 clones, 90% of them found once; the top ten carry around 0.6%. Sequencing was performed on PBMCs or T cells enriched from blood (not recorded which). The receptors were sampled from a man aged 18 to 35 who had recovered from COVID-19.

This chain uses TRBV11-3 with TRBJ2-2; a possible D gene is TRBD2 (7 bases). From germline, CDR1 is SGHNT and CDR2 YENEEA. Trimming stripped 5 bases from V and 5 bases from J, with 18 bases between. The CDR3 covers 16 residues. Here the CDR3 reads CASSGRGAGGTGELFF. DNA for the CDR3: TGTGCCAGCAGCGGACGGGGGGCCGGGGGAACCGGGGAGCTGTTTTTT.

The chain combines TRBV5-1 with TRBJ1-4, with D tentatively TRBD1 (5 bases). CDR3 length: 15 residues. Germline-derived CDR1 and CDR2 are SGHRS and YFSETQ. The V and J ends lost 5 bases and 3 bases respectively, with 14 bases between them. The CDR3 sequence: CASSNGRGSNEKLFF. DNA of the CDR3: TGCGCCAGCAGTAACGGGCGGGGGTCTAATGAAAAACTGTTTTTT.

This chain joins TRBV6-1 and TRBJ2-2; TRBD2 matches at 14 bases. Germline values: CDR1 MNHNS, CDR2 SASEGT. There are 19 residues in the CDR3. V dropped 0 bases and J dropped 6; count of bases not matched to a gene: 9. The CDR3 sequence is CASSEAPGLAGVRSGELFF. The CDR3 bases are TGTGCCAGCAGTGAAGCGCCGGGACTAGCGGGAGTGCGCTCCGGGGAGCTGTTTTTT.

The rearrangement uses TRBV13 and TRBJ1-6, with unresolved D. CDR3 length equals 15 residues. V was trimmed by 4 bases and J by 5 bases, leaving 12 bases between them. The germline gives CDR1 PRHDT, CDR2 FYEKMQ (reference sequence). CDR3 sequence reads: CASSSRHGNNSPLHF. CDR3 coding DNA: TGTGCCAGCAGCTCACGACATGGTAATAATTCACCCCTCCACTTT. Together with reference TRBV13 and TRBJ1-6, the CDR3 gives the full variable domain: AAGVIQSPRHLIKEKRETATLKCYPIPRHDTVYWYQQGPGQDPQFLISFYEKMQSDKGSIPDRFSAQQFSDYHSELNMSSLELGDSALYFCASSSRHGNNSPLHFGNGTRLTVT.

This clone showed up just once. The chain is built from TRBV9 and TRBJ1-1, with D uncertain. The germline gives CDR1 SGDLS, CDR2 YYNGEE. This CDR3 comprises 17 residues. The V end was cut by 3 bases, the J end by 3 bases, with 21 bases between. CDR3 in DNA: TGTGCCAGCAGCGGAACAGACAAATCAACGCGGGACACTGAAGCTTTCTTT. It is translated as CASSGTDKSTRDTEAFF.

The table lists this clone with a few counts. DNA of the CDR3: TGTGCCAGCGGAGACCTATACGAGCAGTACTTC. As protein: CASGDLYEQYF. The gene calls are TRBV7-9 and TRBJ2-7; D not certain. This CDR3 is built from 11 residues. Germline loops: CDR1 SEHNR, CDR2 FQNEAQ (reference sequence). V was shortened by 8 bases and J by 4 bases, with 9 bases between the two germline ends.

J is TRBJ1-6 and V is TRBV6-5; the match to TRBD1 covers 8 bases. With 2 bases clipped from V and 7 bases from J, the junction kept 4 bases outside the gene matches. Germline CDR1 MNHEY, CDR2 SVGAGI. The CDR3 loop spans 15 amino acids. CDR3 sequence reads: CASSYGTGSNSPLHF. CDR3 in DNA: TGTGCCAGCAGTTACGGGACAGGTTCCAATTCACCCCTCCACTTT.

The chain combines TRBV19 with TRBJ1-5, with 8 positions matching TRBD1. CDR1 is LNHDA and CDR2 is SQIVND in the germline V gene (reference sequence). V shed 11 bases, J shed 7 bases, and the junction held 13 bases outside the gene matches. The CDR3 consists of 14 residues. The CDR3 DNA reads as TGTGCCTCCGGACAGGGAGTAGATGGACAGCCCCAGCATTTT. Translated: CASGQGVDGQPQHF.

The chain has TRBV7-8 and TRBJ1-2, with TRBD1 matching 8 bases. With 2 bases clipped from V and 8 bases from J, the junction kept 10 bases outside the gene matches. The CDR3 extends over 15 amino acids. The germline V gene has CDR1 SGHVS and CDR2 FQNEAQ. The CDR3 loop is CASSLRITDRDGYTF. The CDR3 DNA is TGTGCCAGCAGCTTAAGGATTACGGACAGGGACGGCTACACCTTC.

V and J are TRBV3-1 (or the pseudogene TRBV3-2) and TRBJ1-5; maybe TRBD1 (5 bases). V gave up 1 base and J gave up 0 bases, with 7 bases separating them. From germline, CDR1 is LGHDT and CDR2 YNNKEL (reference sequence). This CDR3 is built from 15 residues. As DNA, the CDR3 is TGTGCCAGCAGCCAAGGGAGGGGTAGCAATCAGCCCCAGCATTTT. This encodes CASSQGRGSNQPQHF.

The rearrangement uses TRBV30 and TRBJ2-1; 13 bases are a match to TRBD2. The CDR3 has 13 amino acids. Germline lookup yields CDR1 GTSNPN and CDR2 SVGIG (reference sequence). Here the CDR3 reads CAYGLAGDYEQFF. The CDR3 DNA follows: TGTGCTTACGGACTAGCGGGAGATTACGAGCAGTTCTTC.

The CDR3 nucleotides are TGTGCCAGCAGTTACTCGTCCCGGGTGGCTGGCTACACCTTC. Its translation: CASSYSSRVAGYTF. The gene calls are TRBV6-5 and TRBJ1-2, with D uncertain. This CDR3 comprises 14 residues. The V end lost 0 bases, the J end lost 7 bases, and 12 bases lay between the germline ends. The germline V gene encodes CDR1 MNHEY and CDR2 SVGAGI.

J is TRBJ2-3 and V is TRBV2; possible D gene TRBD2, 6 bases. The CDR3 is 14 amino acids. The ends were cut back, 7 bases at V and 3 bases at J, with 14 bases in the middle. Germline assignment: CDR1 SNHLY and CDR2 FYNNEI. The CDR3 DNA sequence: TGTGCCAGCAACCCCCGGGGGTCAACAGATACGCAGTATTTT. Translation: CASNPRGSTDTQYF.

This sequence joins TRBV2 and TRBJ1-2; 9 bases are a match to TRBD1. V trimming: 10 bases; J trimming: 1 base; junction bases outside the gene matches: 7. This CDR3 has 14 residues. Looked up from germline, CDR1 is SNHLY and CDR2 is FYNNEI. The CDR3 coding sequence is TGTGCCACCGTCAGACAGGGGGGTAACTATGGCTACACCTTC. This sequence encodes CATVRQGGNYGYTF. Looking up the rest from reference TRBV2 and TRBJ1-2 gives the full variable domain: EPEVTQTPSHQVTQMGQEVILRCVPISNHLYFYWYRQILGQKVEFLVSFYNNEISEKSEIFDDQFSVERPDGSNFTLKIRSTKLEDSAMYFCATVRQGGNYGYTFGSGTRLTVV.

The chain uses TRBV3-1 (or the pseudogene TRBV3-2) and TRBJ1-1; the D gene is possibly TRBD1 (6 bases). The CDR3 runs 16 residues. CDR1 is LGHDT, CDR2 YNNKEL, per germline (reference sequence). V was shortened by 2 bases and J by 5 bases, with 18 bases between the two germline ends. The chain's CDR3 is CASSQLPQGGNTEAFF. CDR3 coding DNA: TGTGCCAGCAGCCAACTACCACAGGGTGGGAATACTGAAGCTTTCTTT.

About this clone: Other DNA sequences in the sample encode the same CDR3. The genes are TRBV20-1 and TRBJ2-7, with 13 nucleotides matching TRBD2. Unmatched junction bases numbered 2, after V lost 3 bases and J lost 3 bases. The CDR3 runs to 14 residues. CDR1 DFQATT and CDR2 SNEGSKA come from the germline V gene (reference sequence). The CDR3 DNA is TGCAGTGCTAGTCGGACTAGCGGGAGCTACGAGCAGTACTTC. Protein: CSASRTSGSYEQYF.

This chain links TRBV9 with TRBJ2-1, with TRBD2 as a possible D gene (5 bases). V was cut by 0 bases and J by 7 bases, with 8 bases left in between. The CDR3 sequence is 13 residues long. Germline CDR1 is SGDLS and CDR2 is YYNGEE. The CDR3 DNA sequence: TGTGCCAGCAGCGTAGCTACGGGGAATGAGCAGTTCTTC. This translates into CASSVATGNEQFF.

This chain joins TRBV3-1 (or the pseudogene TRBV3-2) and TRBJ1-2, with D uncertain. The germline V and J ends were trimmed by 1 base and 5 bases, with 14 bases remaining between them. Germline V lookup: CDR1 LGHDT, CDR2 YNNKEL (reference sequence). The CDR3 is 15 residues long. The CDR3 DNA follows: TGTGCCAGCAGCCAAGCAGGAAACGCCTTTTATGGCTACACCTTC. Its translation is CASSQAGNAFYGYTF.

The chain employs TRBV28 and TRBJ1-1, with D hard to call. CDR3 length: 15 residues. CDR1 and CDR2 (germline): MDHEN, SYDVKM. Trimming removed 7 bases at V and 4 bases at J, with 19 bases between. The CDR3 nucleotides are TGTGCCAGCACTCTGGGCGTTGTGGTTGGCACTGAAGCTTTCTTT. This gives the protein CASTLGVVVGTEAFF.

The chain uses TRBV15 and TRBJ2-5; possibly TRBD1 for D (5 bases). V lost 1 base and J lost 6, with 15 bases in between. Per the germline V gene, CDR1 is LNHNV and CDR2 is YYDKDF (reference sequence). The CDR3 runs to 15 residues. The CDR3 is CATSRVFNPGQTQYF. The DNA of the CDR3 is TGTGCCACCAGCAGAGTGTTTAACCCAGGGCAGACCCAGTACTTC.

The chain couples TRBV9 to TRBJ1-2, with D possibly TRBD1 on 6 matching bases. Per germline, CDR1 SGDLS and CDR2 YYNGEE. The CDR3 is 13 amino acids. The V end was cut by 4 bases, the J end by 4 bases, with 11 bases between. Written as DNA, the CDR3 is TGTGCCAGCAGCAAAGACAGGTTCTATGGCTACACCTTC. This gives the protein CASSKDRFYGYTF.

The CDR3 DNA reads TGTGCCAGCAGTTCCCCGGGACATTCTCCCTCCGAGCAGTACTTC. This sequence encodes CASSSPGHSPSEQYF. The V and J genes are TRBV28 and TRBJ2-7; tentative D call: TRBD1 (6 bases). The ends were cut back, 4 bases at V and 6 bases at J, with 19 bases in the middle. CDR1 and CDR2 (germline): MDHEN, SYDVKM. This CDR3 is 15 amino acids long.

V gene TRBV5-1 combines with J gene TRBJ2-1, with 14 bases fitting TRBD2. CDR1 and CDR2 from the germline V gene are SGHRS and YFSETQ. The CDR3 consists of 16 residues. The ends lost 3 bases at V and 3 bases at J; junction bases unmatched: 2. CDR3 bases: TGCGCCAGCAGCTGGACTAGCGGGAGGAACTACAATGAGCAGTTCTTC. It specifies CASSWTSGRNYNEQFF.

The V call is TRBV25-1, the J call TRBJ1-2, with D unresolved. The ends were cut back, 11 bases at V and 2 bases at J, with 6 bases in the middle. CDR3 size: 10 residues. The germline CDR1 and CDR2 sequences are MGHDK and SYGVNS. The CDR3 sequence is CAAGNYGYTF. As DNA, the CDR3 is TGTGCCGCCGGGAACTATGGCTACACCTTC.

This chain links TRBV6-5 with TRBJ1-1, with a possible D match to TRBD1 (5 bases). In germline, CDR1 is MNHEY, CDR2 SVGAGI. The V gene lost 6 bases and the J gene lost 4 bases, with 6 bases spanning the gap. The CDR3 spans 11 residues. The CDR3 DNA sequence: TGTGCCAGCAGGACAGTCACTGAAGCTTTCTTT. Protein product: CASRTVTEAFF.

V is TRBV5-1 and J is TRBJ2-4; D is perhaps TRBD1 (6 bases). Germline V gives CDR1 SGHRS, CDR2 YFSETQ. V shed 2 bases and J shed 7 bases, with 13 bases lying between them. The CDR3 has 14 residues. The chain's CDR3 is CASSLTGLGNIQYF. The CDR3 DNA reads TGCGCCAGCAGCTTAACAGGGCTCGGGAACATTCAGTACTTC.

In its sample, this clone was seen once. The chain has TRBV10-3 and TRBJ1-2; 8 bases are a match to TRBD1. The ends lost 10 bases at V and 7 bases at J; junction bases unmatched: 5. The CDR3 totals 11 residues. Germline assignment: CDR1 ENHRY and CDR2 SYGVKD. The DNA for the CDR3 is TGTGCCACTCAGGGGGCCGTTGGCTACACCTTC. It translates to CATQGAVGYTF.

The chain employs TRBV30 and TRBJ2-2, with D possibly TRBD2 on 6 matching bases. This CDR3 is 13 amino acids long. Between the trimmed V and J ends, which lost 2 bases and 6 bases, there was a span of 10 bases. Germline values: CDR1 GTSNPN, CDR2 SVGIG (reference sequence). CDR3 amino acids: CAWSLRLAGELFF. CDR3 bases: TGTGCCTGGAGTCTCCGACTAGCCGGGGAGCTGTTTTTT.

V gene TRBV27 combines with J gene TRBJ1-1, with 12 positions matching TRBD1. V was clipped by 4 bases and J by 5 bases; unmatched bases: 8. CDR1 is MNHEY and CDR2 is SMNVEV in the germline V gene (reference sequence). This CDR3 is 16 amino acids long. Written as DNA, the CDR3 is TGTGCCAGCAGTTCAATAGGGACAGGGGGCGTGACTGAAGCTTTCTTT. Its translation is CASSSIGTGGVTEAFF.

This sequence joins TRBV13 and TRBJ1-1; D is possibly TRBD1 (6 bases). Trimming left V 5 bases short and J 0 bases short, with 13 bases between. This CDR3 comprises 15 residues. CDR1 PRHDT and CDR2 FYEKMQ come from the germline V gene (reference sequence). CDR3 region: CASSREQGMNTEAFF. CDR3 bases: TGTGCCAGCAGCCGTGAACAGGGTATGAACACTGAAGCTTTCTTT.

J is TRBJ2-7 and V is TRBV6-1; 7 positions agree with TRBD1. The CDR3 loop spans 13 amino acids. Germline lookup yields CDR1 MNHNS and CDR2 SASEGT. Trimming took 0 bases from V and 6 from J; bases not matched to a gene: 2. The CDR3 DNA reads TGTGCCAGCAGTGAAGCGACAGGGTCCGAGCAGTACTTC. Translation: CASSEATGSEQYF.

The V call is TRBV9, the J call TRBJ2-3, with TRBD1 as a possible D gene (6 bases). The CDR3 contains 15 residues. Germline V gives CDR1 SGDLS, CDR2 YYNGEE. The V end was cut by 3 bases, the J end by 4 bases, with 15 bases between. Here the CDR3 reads CASSATGHGSDTQYF. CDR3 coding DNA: TGTGCCAGCAGCGCCACAGGGCATGGGTCAGATACGCAGTATTTT.